Following are 21 T cell receptor beta chains from one sample sequenced in a study of cytomegalovirus exposure and HLA in healthy donors. The table came from immunoSEQ multiplex PCR; TCRdb's copy has only in-frame clones and leaves some out. The sample lists 90,000 to 110,000 clones, 88% occurring once. Sequencing was carried out using PBMCs. These receptor sequences come from a woman under 30 in good health and CMV-seronegative.

The sample holds a few counts of this clone. This sample also contains other DNA sequences that code for the same CDR3. The V call is TRBV11-3, the J call TRBJ2-5; no firm D call. The ends were cut back, 1 base at V and 5 bases at J, with 5 bases in the middle. Germline assignment: CDR1 SGHNT and CDR2 YENEEA. The CDR3 extends over 12 amino acids. CDR3 protein: CASSLGRETQYF. The CDR3 nucleotides are TGTGCCAGCAGCTTAGGTCGGGAGACCCAGTACTTC.

The V call is TRBV5-1, the J call TRBJ2-5, with TRBD2 matching over 12 bases. Losses at the gene ends were 0 bases for V and 4 bases for J; bases not matched to a gene: 4. CDR1 SGHRS and CDR2 YFSETQ come from the germline V gene. CDR3 length equals 16 residues. In DNA, the CDR3 is TGCGCCAGCAGCTTGGGTACTAGCGGGGGGCGAGAGACCCAGTACTTC. Its protein product is CASSLGTSGGRETQYF.

This sequence joins TRBV9 and TRBJ2-7; D possibly corresponds to TRBD2 (6 bases). Trimming shortened V by 4 bases and J by 3 bases, and 17 bases separated the two germline ends. The CDR3 spans 15 residues. The germline V gene encodes CDR1 SGDLS and CDR2 YYNGEE. CDR3 bases: TGTGCCAGCAGCTTAACCCGGGACTCTAACTACGAGCAGTACTTC. This gives the protein CASSLTRDSNYEQYF.

This clone was detected a few times. V usage is TRBV28 and J usage is TRBJ1-2, with 9 bases aligning to TRBD1. V lost 5 bases to trimming and J lost 0 bases; unmatched junction nucleotides: 7. CDR1 is MDHEN and CDR2 is SYDVKM in the germline V gene. This CDR3 has 16 residues. The CDR3 coding sequence is TGTGCCAGCAGTGCGACAGGGGGAGGACCTAACTATGGCTACACCTTC. Residues: CASSATGGGPNYGYTF.

This chain joins TRBV20-1 and TRBJ2-1; D ambiguous. Germline CDR1 reads DFQATT; CDR2 reads SNEGSKA (reference sequence). The CDR3 runs 10 residues. CDR3 amino acids: CSFLARYPFF. The CDR3 DNA follows: TGCAGCTTCTTAGCCCGGTACCCGTTCTTC.

This chain links TRBV9 with TRBJ1-1, with D possibly being TRBD1 (5 bases). The CDR3 sequence is 11 residues long. Germline values: CDR1 SGDLS, CDR2 YYNGEE. Trimming stripped 4 bases from V and 11 bases from J, with 12 bases between. The CDR3 sequence: CASSSGVKAFF. DNA of the CDR3: TGTGCCAGCAGCTCGGGGGTGAAGGCTTTCTTT. Using reference TRBV9 and TRBJ1-1 for the parts outside the CDR3, the full variable domain is DSGVTQTPKHLITATGQRVTLRCSPRSGDLSVYWYQQSLDQGLQFLIQYYNGEERAKGNILERFSAQQFPDLHSELNLSSLELGDSALYFCASSSGVKAFFGQGTRLTVV.

With regard to this clone: Other DNA sequences in this specimen translate into the identical CDR3. This chain joins TRBV19 and TRBJ1-1; 9 nucleotides agree with TRBD1. The ends lost 3 bases at V and 4 bases at J; junction bases unmatched: 3. Germline loops: CDR1 LNHDA, CDR2 SQIVND (reference sequence). There are 14 residues in the CDR3. The CDR3 is CASSIRQGGTEAFF. Here the CDR3 DNA reads TGTGCCAGTAGTATCCGACAGGGGGGCACTGAAGCTTTCTTT.

The chain recombines TRBV18 with TRBJ1-4; no clear D gene. Per the germline V gene, CDR1 is KGHSH and CDR2 is LQKENI. The CDR3 runs 14 residues. Trimming took off 3 bases at V and 8 bases at J, with 13 bases between the two ends. CDR3 nucleotides: TGTGCCAGCTCACCGGGAGGGCGAGGGGAAAAACTGTTTTTT. It is translated as CASSPGGRGEKLFF.

The chain is built from TRBV9 and TRBJ2-7; TRBD1 is a possible D gene (5 bases). The ends were cut back, 4 bases at V and 2 bases at J, with 13 bases in the middle. The CDR3 is 14 residues long. Germline-derived CDR1 and CDR2 are SGDLS and YYNGEE. The CDR3: CASSPGHGAYEQYF. The CDR3 bases are TGTGCCAGCAGCCCAGGACACGGCGCCTACGAGCAGTACTTC.

V and J are TRBV15 and TRBJ1-1; TRBD1 agrees at 9 bases. Germline V CDR1 and CDR2: LNHNV, YYDKDF (reference sequence). J gave up 10 bases and V 5 bases, and 11 bases lay outside the gene matches. The CDR3 covers 14 residues. CDR3 bases: TGTGCCACCAGCGGGAGGGACAGGGCAGGTCGAGCTTTCTTT. It yields the protein CATSGRDRAGRAFF.

The rearrangement uses TRBV5-4 and TRBJ2-3, with a weak D call TRBD2 (6 bases). This CDR3 region has 15 residues. Trimming cost V 2 bases and J 0 bases, with 10 bases left between them. Germline CDR1 and CDR2: SGHNT and YYREEE (reference sequence). CDR3 protein: CASSLGLSSTDTQYF. The DNA for the CDR3 is TGTGCCAGCAGCTTAGGACTATCTAGCACAGATACGCAGTATTTT.

The chain employs TRBV6-1 and TRBJ1-3; TRBD1 matches 8 bases. Germline CDR1 reads MNHNS; CDR2 reads SASEGT. Germline trimming cut 6 bases from V and 0 bases from J; bases unmatched to any gene: 4. CDR3 length equals 15 residues. Here the CDR3 reads CASSRDRSSGNTIYF. The CDR3 DNA reads as TGTGCCAGCAGCCGGGACAGGTCCTCTGGAAACACCATATATTTT.

This clone was seen a single time. CDR3 nucleotide sequence: TGTGCCAGCTCACCCGACAGTTCTCAGCCCCAGCATTTT. This translates into CASSPDSSQPQHF. The V call is TRBV18, the J call TRBJ1-5; D may be TRBD1 (5 bases). CDR1 KGHSH and CDR2 LQKENI come from the germline V gene. This CDR3 contains 13 residues. V was clipped by 3 bases and J by 6 bases, with 9 bases between them.

J is TRBJ2-1 and V is TRBV27, with 7 nucleotides matching TRBD2. This CDR3 has 15 residues. The germline V gene encodes CDR1 MNHEY and CDR2 SMNVEV (reference sequence). V lost 3 bases and J lost 3; bases outside the gene matches: 5. CDR3 bases: TGTGCCAGCAGTTTTGGTTCTAGCGGCTACAATGAGCAGTTCTTC. As protein: CASSFGSSGYNEQFF.

This chain joins TRBV9 and TRBJ2-1; 8 bases match TRBD2. The trim removed 1 base at V and 8 bases at J, leaving 8 bases unmatched. Germline V CDR1 and CDR2: SGDLS, YYNGEE. CDR3 length: 15 amino acids. The CDR3 is CASSVSGGWVDEQFF. In DNA, the CDR3 is TGTGCCAGCAGCGTAAGCGGGGGTTGGGTTGATGAGCAGTTCTTC.

The chain recombines TRBV29-1 with TRBJ1-2; D ambiguous. The V end lost 7 bases, the J end lost 5 bases, and 11 bases lay between the germline ends. The length of the CDR3 is 11 residues. Germline-derived CDR1 and CDR2 are SQVTM and ANQGSEA. CDR3 amino acids: CSAEGGYGYTF. The CDR3 DNA is TGCAGCGCCGAAGGCGGATATGGCTACACCTTC.

The V call is TRBV18, the J call TRBJ2-7; 7 bases are a match to TRBD1. J was trimmed by 2 bases and V by 3 bases; bases with no gene match: 1. The CDR3 is made up of 13 amino acids. Germline-derived CDR1 and CDR2 are KGHSH and LQKENI. As DNA, the CDR3 is TGTGCCAGCTCACCCGACAGGGCCTACGAGCAGTACTTC. The encoded protein is CASSPDRAYEQYF.

The rearrangement uses TRBV30 and TRBJ2-7, with D possibly matching TRBD1 (6 bases). The CDR3 loop spans 12 amino acids. Looked up from germline, CDR1 is GTSNPN and CDR2 is SVGIG (reference sequence). The germline V and J ends were trimmed by 1 base and 6 bases, with 10 bases remaining between them. CDR3 bases: TGTGCCTGGAGTGAATCAGGGGCCGAGCAGTACTTC. Translation gives CAWSESGAEQYF.

The J gene is TRBJ2-5, the V gene TRBV27; D call uncertain. CDR1 is MNHEY and CDR2 is SMNVEV in the germline V gene (reference sequence). The CDR3 runs to 9 residues. The V end was cut by 10 bases, the J end by 7 bases, with 7 bases between. CDR3: CATRRTQYF. The CDR3 nucleotides are TGTGCCACCCGGAGGACCCAGTACTTC.

The chain carries TRBV19 and TRBJ1-2; tentative D call: TRBD1 (6 bases). Trimming stripped 3 bases from V and 6 bases from J, with 20 bases between. CDR1 and CDR2 (germline): LNHDA, SQIVND (reference sequence). The CDR3 covers 16 residues. The CDR3 region has the DNA TGTGCCAGTAGTATCTTGAATCCTCGGGACAAACATGGCTACACCTTC. Encoded protein: CASSILNPRDKHGYTF.

This CDR3 reads CASSQDTPGGVLLADTQYF. CDR3 nucleotide sequence: TGCGCCAGCAGCCAAGATACCCCCGGGGGGGTCCTTTTAGCAGATACGCAGTATTTT. V and J are TRBV4-3 and TRBJ2-3, with 8 nucleotides matching TRBD2. The CDR3 loop spans 19 amino acids. CDR1 is LGHNA, CDR2 YSLEER, per germline. The V and J ends lost 0 bases and 4 bases, in that order; junction bases with no gene match: 15.